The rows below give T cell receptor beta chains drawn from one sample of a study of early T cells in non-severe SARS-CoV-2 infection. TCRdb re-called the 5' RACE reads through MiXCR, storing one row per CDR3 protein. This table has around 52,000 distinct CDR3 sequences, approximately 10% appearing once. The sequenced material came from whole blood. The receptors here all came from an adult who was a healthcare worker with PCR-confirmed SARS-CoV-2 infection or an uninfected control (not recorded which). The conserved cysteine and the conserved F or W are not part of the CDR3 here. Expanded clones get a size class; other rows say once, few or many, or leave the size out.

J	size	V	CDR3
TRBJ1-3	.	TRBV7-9	ASSFEVAISGNTIY
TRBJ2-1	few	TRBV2	ASRTGRNEQF
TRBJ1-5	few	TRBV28	ASSPSRAGDQPQH
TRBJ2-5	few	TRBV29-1	SVRGAGETQY
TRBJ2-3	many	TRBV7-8	ASSFRGRSTDTQY
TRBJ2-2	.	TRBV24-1	ATSGGTTNTGELF
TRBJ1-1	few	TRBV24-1	ATRSGGRAEAF
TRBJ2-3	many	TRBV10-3	AISDVWTDTQY
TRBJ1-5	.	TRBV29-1	SVGAGSGYDQPQH
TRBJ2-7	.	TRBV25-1	ASSEFGGNRQY
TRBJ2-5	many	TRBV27	ASSLHGQGVYAQY
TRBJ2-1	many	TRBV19	ASSSGRGNEQF
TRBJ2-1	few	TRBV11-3	ASSLYLAPYNEQF
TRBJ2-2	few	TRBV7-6	ASSLSRGANTGELF
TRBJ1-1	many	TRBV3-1	ASSQMNTEAF
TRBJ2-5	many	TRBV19	ASSRRTGRQETQY
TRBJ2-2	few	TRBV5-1	ASSDTSGTGELF
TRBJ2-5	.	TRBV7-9	ASSPSVGAETQY
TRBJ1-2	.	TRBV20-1	SAESRTGRGYT
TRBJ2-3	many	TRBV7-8	ASSTRLDQAQY
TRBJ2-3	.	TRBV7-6	ASSLTGTGVLDTDTQY
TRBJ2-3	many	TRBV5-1	ASSLDPGQGTDTQY
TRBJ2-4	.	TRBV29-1	SVERHRGDIQY
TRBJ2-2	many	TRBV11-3	ASSSTAKTGSCF
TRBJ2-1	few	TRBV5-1	ASSLGLIINNEQF
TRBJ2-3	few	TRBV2	ASSEGDASTDTQY
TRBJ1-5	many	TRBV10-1	ASSNRDLPFNQPQH
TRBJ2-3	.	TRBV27	ASRTDSLDTQY
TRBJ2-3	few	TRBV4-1	ASSQYSGGASDTQY
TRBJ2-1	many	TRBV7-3	ASSAQVGSYNEQF
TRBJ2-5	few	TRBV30	AWETVQETQY
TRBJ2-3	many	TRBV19	ASRLSGDTQY
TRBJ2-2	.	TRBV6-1	ASSESWEGNTGELF
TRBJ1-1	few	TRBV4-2	ASSQGGNRENTEAF
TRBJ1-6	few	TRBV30	AWSVQGIVHSPLH
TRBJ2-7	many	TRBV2	ASISGTASYEQY
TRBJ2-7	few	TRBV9	ASSVEPGQGIYEQY
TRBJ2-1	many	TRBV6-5	ASSYTAGAGNEQF
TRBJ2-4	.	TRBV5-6	ASSIDVAKNIQY
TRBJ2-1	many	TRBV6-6	ASSPPGLAGVQF
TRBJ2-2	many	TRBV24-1	ATSDLGGANTGELF
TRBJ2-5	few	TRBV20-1	NPKGGSTETQY
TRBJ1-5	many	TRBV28	ASSFDSGNQPQH
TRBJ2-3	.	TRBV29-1	SVARGGTSTDTQY
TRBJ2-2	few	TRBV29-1	SVQDYGELF
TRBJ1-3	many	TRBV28	ASSSGTHRGNTIY
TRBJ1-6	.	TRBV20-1	SARGTANSPLH
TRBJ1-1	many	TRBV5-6	ASNLLLGQGVNTEAF
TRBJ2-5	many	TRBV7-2	ASSLDRGTNYQETQY
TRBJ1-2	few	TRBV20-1	SASKGGSYGYT
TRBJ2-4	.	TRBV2	ASNRLAGDLAKNIQY
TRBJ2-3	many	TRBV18	ASSPALNADTQY
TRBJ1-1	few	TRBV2	ASSKGQSYGAF
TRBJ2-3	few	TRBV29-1	SVDRGDTQY